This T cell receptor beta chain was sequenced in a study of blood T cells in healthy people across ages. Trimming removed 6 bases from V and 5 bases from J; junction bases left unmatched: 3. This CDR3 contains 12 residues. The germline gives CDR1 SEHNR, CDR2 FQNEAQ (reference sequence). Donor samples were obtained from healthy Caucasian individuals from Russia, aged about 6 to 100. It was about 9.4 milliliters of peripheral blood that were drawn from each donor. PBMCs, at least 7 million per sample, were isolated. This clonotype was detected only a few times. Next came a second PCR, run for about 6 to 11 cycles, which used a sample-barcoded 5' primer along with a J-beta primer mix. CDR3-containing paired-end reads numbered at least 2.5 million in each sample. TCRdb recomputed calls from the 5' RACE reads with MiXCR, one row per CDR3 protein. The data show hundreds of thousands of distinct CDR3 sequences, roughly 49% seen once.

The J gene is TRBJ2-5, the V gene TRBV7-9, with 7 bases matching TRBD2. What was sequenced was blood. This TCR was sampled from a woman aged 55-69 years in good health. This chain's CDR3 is CASRLAPETQYF. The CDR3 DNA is TGTGCCAGCAGACTAGCGCCTGAGACCCAGTACTTC.